This TCR beta chain was retrieved from a study of CD8 T cells in ankylosing spondylitis (TCRdb year 2017). With regard to the full study: To find TCR variants linked to disease, the study profiled T cell receptor beta repertoires in ankylosing spondylitis patients and healthy donors. The full study cohort comprised 20 to 30 ankylosing spondylitis patients and 85 to 120 healthy donors. Samples of peripheral blood were taken, and for ankylosing spondylitis patients, synovial fluid was collected as well. General findings and caveats noted by the study authors: Some motif variants were previously reported in synovial fluid and blood of reactive arthritis patients, suggesting common disease-initiation mechanisms. The disease-linked clones were reported as significantly enriched in matched synovial fluid samples from ankylosing spondylitis patients. A CD8+ phenotype was shown by the disease-linked clones, which were found at relatively low frequencies in peripheral blood. Blood from ankylosing spondylitis patients appeared to be characterized by a TCR beta motif composed of under 10 highly homologous amino acid variants.

V is pared back by 1 base and J by 1 base, with 13 bases lying between the germline termini. Taken from the germline V gene, the CDR1 and CDR2 loops are SGHTA and FQGNSA. Inclusive of the bounding cysteine and phenylalanine, the CDR3 is 16 residues long. The DNA shown is the 48-base CDR3, in frame from base 1. TCRdb names Illumina HiSeq 2500 as the instrument used. TCR beta libraries were prepared by quantitative 5'-RACE with molecular barcodes. The study's own analysis went as follows. To identify disease-linked TCR variants, a new computational method was used, one built on a probabilistic model of VDJ rearrangement. TCRdb reran the public reads through fastp at Q25 and MiXCR, keeping productive beta chains. CDR3 protein duplicates are merged, each entry listing the most common genes and DNA. What appears here as the V and J calls and clone size reflects TCRdb's work, not the paper's. This sample gives 450,000 to 550,000 distinct CDR3 sequences in total; approximately 5% of them show up just once. The ten most abundant clones make up 3% to 4% of the sample.

This clonotype has a count of ten or more. This receptor's antigen is unknown. Base qualities are not at hand, and no much larger clone is one base apart. This receptor chain uses TRBV7-2 and TRBJ1-2; no D gene is confidently identified. Material: blood, either unsorted or a sorted T cell fraction (not recorded which). This clonotype originated in a male donor with ankylosing spondylitis. The bases are TGTGCCAGCAGCTTAGGTCCTACTCCGCTTAACTATGGCTACACCTTC. The resulting protein is CASSLGPTPLNYGYTF.